Below, 23 T cell receptor beta chains from the same sample are listed, as sequenced in a study of cytomegalovirus exposure and HLA in healthy donors. A multiplex PCR was run with 60 Vbeta primers and 13 Jbeta primers. The method was immunoSEQ multiplex PCR; TCRdb's version includes in-frame clones alone and lacks a portion of them. The table includes 85,000 to 120,000 clones, roughly 76% detected once. The sequencing input was PBMCs. These receptors originate from a woman aged 50 to 60 in good health and CMV-seropositive.

As for this clone: Mismatch with germline at one junction end may stem from a read error. This chain connects TRBV7-9 to TRBJ1-2; D gene uncertain. Germline CDR1 SEHNR, CDR2 FQNEAQ (reference sequence). The length of the CDR3 is 13 residues. This CDR3 is CSSSPALFYGYTF. In nucleotides, the CDR3 is TGTTCCAGCAGCCCAGCGCTGTTCTATGGCTACACCTTC.

The chain's CDR3 is CASSSFTGGLPNTEAFF. The CDR3 nucleotides read TGTGCCAGCAGTTCTTTTACAGGGGGCCTACCGAACACTGAAGCTTTCTTT. The gene calls are TRBV2 and TRBJ1-1, with 9 bases fitting TRBD1. CDR3 length: 17 residues. The germline CDR1 and CDR2 sequences are SNHLY and FYNNEI. J gave up 1 base and V 5 bases, and 11 bases lay outside the gene matches.

The V gene is TRBV20-1, the J gene TRBJ2-5; D call uncertain. The DNA matches TRBJ2-7 better at its end, which makes the J call doubtful. Germline lookup yields CDR1 DFQATT and CDR2 SNEGSKA (reference sequence). The CDR3 extends over 10 amino acids. The CDR3 sequence is CSALLYEQYF. The DNA for the CDR3 is TGCAGTGCTCTCCTCTACGAGCAGTACTTC.

The CDR3 region has the DNA TGTGCCAGCAGCTTAAAAACAGGGATCCCGGGGGGCTACACCTTC. It codes for CASSLKTGIPGGYTF. The rearrangement joins TRBV7-2 to TRBJ1-2, with D possibly being TRBD1 (6 bases). This CDR3 has 15 amino acids. The V and J ends lost 2 bases and 8 bases respectively, with 18 bases between them. Germline values: CDR1 SGHTA, CDR2 FQGNSA.

V gene TRBV5-6 combines with J gene TRBJ1-1, with D possibly matching TRBD1 (5 bases). Per the germline V gene, CDR1 is SGHDT and CDR2 is YYEEEE. Trimming took off 0 bases at V and 6 bases at J, with 9 bases between the two ends. The CDR3 consists of 13 residues. CDR3: CASSLARAPEAFF. DNA for the CDR3: TGTGCCAGCAGCTTGGCCAGGGCCCCTGAAGCTTTCTTT.

V and J are TRBV5-4 and TRBJ2-5, with 7 bases fitting TRBD1. J was trimmed by 3 bases and V by 4 bases; bases with no gene match: 6. The CDR3 spans 14 residues. Germline V gene sequence: CDR1 SGHNT, CDR2 YYREEE (reference sequence). The CDR3 here is CASSPGQPKETQYF. The CDR3 DNA is TGTGCCAGCAGCCCGGGACAGCCGAAAGAGACCCAGTACTTC.

The chain is built from TRBV27 and TRBJ2-1, with TRBD2 identical over 9 bases. V lost 2 bases, J lost 5 bases, and 4 bases stayed unmatched. Per germline, CDR1 MNHEY and CDR2 SMNVEV (reference sequence). The length of the CDR3 is 15 residues. The CDR3 region has the DNA TGTGCCAGCAGTTTAGCCCTAGCGGGAAACAATGAGCAGTTCTTC. Residues: CASSLALAGNNEQFF.

This clone was recorded a few times. V usage is TRBV6-1 and J usage is TRBJ2-3, with 10 bases that match TRBD2. Germline V gives CDR1 MNHNS, CDR2 SASEGT. This CDR3 region has 16 residues. Trimming at V came to 4 bases and at J to 2 bases, leaving 6 bases not matched to a gene. The CDR3 region is CASSVSSGGNTDTQYF. As DNA, the CDR3 is TGTGCCAGCAGTGTTTCTAGCGGGGGAAACACAGATACGCAGTATTTT.

This clone occurred a few times. The chain uses TRBV19 and TRBJ1-2; D gene ambiguous. V lost 3 bases and J 3 bases, leaving 20 bases between the germline ends. The CDR3 totals 17 residues. Germline lookup yields CDR1 LNHDA and CDR2 SQIVND (reference sequence). The CDR3 spells CASSIDSGSRSDYGYTF. The CDR3 nucleotides are TGTGCCAGTAGTATTGATTCGGGGTCTCGCAGCGACTATGGCTACACCTTC.

This clone was seen more than once but under ten times. The chain has TRBV28 and TRBJ1-4; perhaps TRBD1 as D (6 bases). This CDR3 region has 16 residues. CDR1 is MDHEN, CDR2 SYDVKM, per germline. Between the trimmed V and J ends, which lost 7 bases and 3 bases, there was a span of 18 bases. This chain's CDR3 is CASIPYRVKANEKLFF. The CDR3 nucleotides read TGTGCCAGCATCCCCTACAGGGTTAAAGCTAATGAAAAACTGTTTTTT.

About this clone: The same CDR3 can be traced to other DNA sequences in this sample. V gene TRBV19 combines with J gene TRBJ2-7, with 9 positions matching TRBD1. CDR1 is LNHDA, CDR2 SQIVND, per germline (reference sequence). This CDR3 spans 16 amino acids. The J segment lost 5 bases and the V segment lost 3 bases, leaving 11 bases of the junction unmatched. CDR3 region: CASSIGTGSGLDEQYF. For the CDR3, the DNA is TGTGCCAGTAGTATCGGGACAGGGTCGGGATTAGACGAGCAGTACTTC. Full variable domain (outside the CDR3, taken from reference TRBV19 and TRBJ2-7): DGGITQSPKYLFRKEGQNVTLSCEQNLNHDAMYWYRQDPGQGLRLIYYSQIVNDFQKGDIAEGYSVSREKKESFPLTVTSAQKNPTAFYLCASSIGTGSGLDEQYFGPGTRLTVT.

In its sample, this clone was seen once. The rearrangement joins TRBV28 to TRBJ2-3; 10 nucleotides match TRBD2. This CDR3 spans 17 amino acids. V lost 8 bases, J lost 0 bases, and 11 bases stayed unmatched. Germline assignment: CDR1 MDHEN and CDR2 SYDVKM. This CDR3 reads CASCLAGGTTSTDTQYF. CDR3 DNA sequence: TGTGCCAGCTGCTTAGCGGGGGGCACTACTAGCACAGATACGCAGTATTTT.

This clone came up once. The rearrangement joins TRBV5-1 to TRBJ2-1; D not certain. The germline CDR1 and CDR2 sequences are SGHRS and YFSETQ. The CDR3 is made up of 11 amino acids. Trimming shortened V by 7 bases and J by 9 bases, and 11 bases separated the two germline ends. CDR3 in DNA: TGCGCCAGCGGAGAACATCTTGAGCAGTTCTTC. Its translation: CASGEHLEQFF.

The rearrangement joins TRBV27 to TRBJ2-7, with D possibly TRBD1 on 5 matching bases. Germline assignment: CDR1 MNHEY and CDR2 SMNVEV (reference sequence). The V end was cut by 8 bases, the J end by 2 bases, with 13 bases between. This CDR3 contains 13 residues. The CDR3 loop reads CASGWGSAYEQYF. The CDR3 DNA follows: TGTGCCAGCGGTTGGGGCAGTGCCTACGAGCAGTACTTC.

The CDR3, as DNA: TGTGCCAGCAGCCCCGACAGGGTTCAAGAGACCCAGTACTTC. Residues: CASSPDRVQETQYF. This chain links TRBV7-7 with TRBJ2-5, with 7 bases lining up with TRBD1. CDR1 SSHAT and CDR2 FNYEAQ come from the germline V gene (reference sequence). Germline trimming cut 5 bases from V and 2 bases from J; bases unmatched to any gene: 5. The length of the CDR3 is 14 residues.

This sequence joins TRBV28 and TRBJ2-6; 7 nucleotides agree with TRBD1. Germline trimming cut 4 bases from V and 0 bases from J; bases unmatched to any gene: 21. The CDR3 spans 22 residues. CDR1 is MDHEN and CDR2 is SYDVKM in the germline V gene. As DNA, the CDR3 is TGTGCCAGCAGTTCCTTACCCCGACAGGGTCAAAGCCAACCCTCTGGGGCCAACGTCCTGACTTTC. Translated, it gives CASSSLPRQGQSQPSGANVLTF. Looking up the rest from reference TRBV28 and TRBJ2-6 gives the full variable domain: DVKVTQSSRYLVKRTGEKVFLECVQDMDHENMFWYRQDPGLGLRLIYFSYDVKMKEKGDIPEGYSVSREKKERFSLILESASTNQTSMYLCASSSLPRQGQSQPSGANVLTFGAGSRLTVL.

The chain links TRBV5-1 to TRBJ1-1; 7 bases match TRBD1. This CDR3 comprises 13 residues. V lost 6 bases to trimming and J lost 4 bases; unmatched junction nucleotides: 6. From germline, CDR1 is SGHRS and CDR2 YFSETQ. The CDR3 loop reads CASKIGQATEAFF. The CDR3 DNA follows: TGCGCCAGCAAAATCGGACAGGCCACTGAAGCTTTCTTT.

The chain links TRBV29-1 to TRBJ2-7, with D possibly matching TRBD2 (6 bases). Germline CDR1 SQVTM, CDR2 ANQGSEA. The ends were cut back, 1 base at V and 4 bases at J, with 14 bases in the middle. This CDR3 has 14 residues. CDR3 DNA: TGCAGCGTTGAAGGTCGGCCAGGGACTTACGAGCAGTACTTC. Translated, it gives CSVEGRPGTYEQYF.

This rearrangement joins TRBV6-5 to TRBJ2-3; D gene unclear. Per the germline V gene, CDR1 is MNHEY and CDR2 is SVGAGI. The CDR3 has 14 amino acids. Trimming pared 2 bases from V and 0 bases from J, leaving 6 bases between. Here the CDR3 reads CASSYGRSTDTQYF. For the CDR3, the DNA is TGTGCCAGCAGTTACGGGCGTAGCACAGATACGCAGTATTTT.

This clone has a single count. This chain links TRBV6-5 with TRBJ2-7, with 7 bases identical to TRBD1. V shed 4 bases and J 0 bases; nucleotides not matched to a gene: 6. Germline loops: CDR1 MNHEY, CDR2 SVGAGI. The CDR3 totals 15 residues. CDR3: CASSFRTGISYEQYF. The CDR3 bases are TGTGCCAGCAGTTTCAGGACAGGTATCTCCTACGAGCAGTACTTC.

V and J are TRBV14 and TRBJ2-1, with 7 bases lining up with TRBD2. The CDR3 has 14 residues. V trimming: 4 bases; J trimming: 8 bases; junction bases outside the gene matches: 8. From germline, CDR1 is SGHDN and CDR2 FVKESK. DNA of the CDR3: TGTGCCAGCAGCCTGCTCGGGGGGACGGATGAGCAGTTCTTC. This encodes CASSLLGGTDEQFF.

This sequence joins TRBV5-1 and TRBJ2-2; 10 nucleotides match TRBD1. CDR3 length equals 16 residues. J was trimmed by 3 bases and V by 3 bases; bases with no gene match: 5. The germline V gene encodes CDR1 SGHRS and CDR2 YFSETQ. CDR3 in amino acids: CASSYRQGADTGELFF. The CDR3 DNA is TGCGCCAGCAGCTACCGACAGGGGGCGGACACCGGGGAGCTGTTTTTT.

The gene calls are TRBV9 and TRBJ2-1, with 8 positions matching TRBD1. Losses at the gene ends were 3 bases for V and 8 bases for J; bases not matched to a gene: 7. This CDR3 comprises 14 residues. Germline CDR1 is SGDLS and CDR2 is YYNGEE. The CDR3 DNA is TGTGCCAGCAGCGCCGGACAGGGTTTCGATGAGCAGTTCTTC. It codes for CASSAGQGFDEQFF.